This is a list of T cell receptor beta chains from one sample in a study of cytomegalovirus exposure and HLA in healthy donors. Sequencing used immunoSEQ multiplex PCR; TCRdb keeps in-frame clones, though not all of them. This sample has tens of thousands of clones; 65% occur once, and the top ten carry about 6.3%. Source material: PBMCs. These receptor sequences come from a boy aged 10-17 years in good health and CMV-seropositive. Both conserved end residues are trimmed from each CDR3.

j_call v_call cdr3_aa
TRBJ1-4 TRBV30 AWSWDRGIEKLF
TRBJ2-7 TRBV4-1 ASSQDRDRLYEQY
TRBJ1-2 TRBV6-6 ASSTQIGQGEYGYT
TRBJ1-5 TRBV29-1 SVADRSNQPQH
TRBJ2-2 TRBV10-2 ASLGEDGELF
TRBJ2-3 TRBV5-4 ASSLVAGALAGRTDTQY
TRBJ1-3 TRBV2 ASSDVRAGNTIY
TRBJ1-6 TRBV14 ASSQIYNSPLH
TRBJ2-7 TRBV30 AWSRDRGLEEQY
TRBJ2-7 TRBV19 ASSRGGSYEQY
TRBJ2-2 TRBV5-4 ATTGTAYTGELF
TRBJ1-6 TRBV7-3 ASSYLRNSPLH